This entry lists 5 T cell receptor beta chains sequenced from one sample in a study of vaccination and CD4 T cells after COVID-19 (dated by TCRdb to between 2021 and 2022). Which antigens these TCRs recognize remains unknown. Library construction relied on PCR. The sequencer listed for this sample is Illumina iSeq 100. TCR sequencing of DNA from cultured CD4+ T cells used the Oncomine TCR Beta short-read assay at the Johns Hopkins FTIC core. The raw public reads went through TCRdb reprocessing: fastp at Q25, MiXCR clone calling, in-frame beta chains kept. Each CDR3 protein gets just one entry, which takes the most common genes and DNA from the rows behind it. This sample holds over 20,000 distinct CDR3 sequences; roughly 40% were observed only once. The ten biggest clones cover about 18% of the sample. The treatment or condition label, read with the paper, signifies: approximately 10-day PBMC culture with coronavirus spike peptide pools or control peptides (ViraFEST assay).

The source material was CD4+ T cells from blood, cultured in vitro, sampled before SARS-CoV-2 vaccination. The origin of the receptors is a human donor who received a COVID-19 vaccine.

This clonotype has only a few counts. The chain uses TRBV20-1 and TRBJ2-7; 9 bases are shared with TRBD1. The J segment lost 1 base and the V segment lost 6 bases, leaving 4 bases of the junction unmatched. This CDR3 has 13 residues. Germline V CDR1 and CDR2: DFQATT, SNEGSKA (reference sequence). CDR3 region: CSAGTGISYEQYF. The CDR3 DNA is TGCAGTGCAGGGACAGGGATTTCCTACGAGCAGTACTTC.

The V and J genes are TRBV19 and TRBJ1-5; the match to TRBD1 covers 7 bases. Germline V gene data show CDR1 as LNHDA and CDR2 as SQIVND (reference sequence). The length of the CDR3 is 16 residues. V was clipped by 1 base and J by 4 bases; unmatched bases: 7. CDR3 coding DNA: TGTGCCAGTAGTATAGGACAGGGAATACGAAATCAGCCCCAGCATTTT. It translates to CASSIGQGIRNQPQHF. The variable domain in full, with the rest retrieved from reference TRBV19 and TRBJ1-5, is DGGITQSPKYLFRKEGQNVTLSCEQNLNHDAMYWYRQDPGQGLRLIYYSQIVNDFQKGDIAEGYSVSREKKESFPLTVTSAQKNPTAFYLCASSIGQGIRNQPQHFGDGTRLSIL.

The CDR3 nucleotides read TGTGCCAGCAGCCGAAAACAGGGGGGGGATGGCTACACCTTC. Its protein is CASSRKQGGDGYTF. The gene calls are TRBV6-1 and TRBJ1-2; 8 bases align to TRBD1. The CDR3 is made up of 14 amino acids. From germline, CDR1 is MNHNS and CDR2 SASEGT. V dropped 6 bases and J dropped 6; count of bases not matched to a gene: 9.

This clonotype was detected only once. V is TRBV27 and J is TRBJ1-2, with D tentatively TRBD1 (6 bases). V dropped 6 bases and J dropped 8 bases, with 16 bases sitting between them. The CDR3 is 13 amino acids. CDR1 is MNHEY and CDR2 is SMNVEV in the germline V gene (reference sequence). The CDR3 DNA reads TGTGCCAGCAGACTCTTGGGGGGCAGAGGCTACACCTTC. It yields the protein CASRLLGGRGYTF.

This clonotype was seen a few times. This rearrangement joins TRBV11-3 to TRBJ2-1, with TRBD2 identical over 8 bases. This CDR3 has 19 amino acids. V lost 1 base, J lost 0 bases, and 11 bases stayed unmatched. Germline V gene lookup returns CDR1 SGHNT and CDR2 YENEEA. CDR3 nucleotide sequence: TGTGCCAGCAGCTTAGTAGGGGCGGGGGGAACCACCTCCTACAATGAGCAGTTCTTC. Translation gives CASSLVGAGGTTSYNEQFF.